The 9 T cell receptor beta chains below come from one sample, sequenced in a study of T cells in localized non-small cell lung cancer. Profiled with immunoSEQ multiplex PCR; TCRdb holds only in-frame clones, not every one. The sample includes some 14,000 clones, approximately 89% of them seen just once. The sequencing used peripheral blood mononuclear cells, collected before any cancer treatment. All receptors come from a man aged 40-75 years with stage III lung adenocarcinoma.

The J gene is TRBJ2-3, the V gene TRBV6-6, with 11 bases lining up with TRBD1. CDR1 is MNHNY, CDR2 SVGAGI, per germline (reference sequence). CDR3 length: 15 residues. J lost 4 bases, V lost 10 bases, and 10 bases had no gene match. CDR3 amino acids: CATGDRTGGPDTQYF. For the CDR3, the DNA is TGTGCCACCGGGGACCGGACAGGGGGCCCAGATACGCAGTATTTT.

The chain couples TRBV15 to TRBJ2-7, with D maybe TRBD1 (6 bases). Germline V gene lookup returns CDR1 LNHNV and CDR2 YYDKDF (reference sequence). V was clipped by 5 bases and J by 7 bases, with 15 bases between them. The CDR3 length is 13 residues. CDR3 in amino acids: CATSGRQGLEQYF. DNA of the CDR3: TGTGCCACCAGCGGTCGGCAGGGGTTAGAGCAGTACTTC.

V usage is TRBV18 and J usage is TRBJ2-3; D is unclear. Trimming pared 0 bases from V and 4 bases from J, leaving 11 bases between. The CDR3 totals 15 residues. Germline loops: CDR1 KGHSH, CDR2 LQKENI. This chain's CDR3 is CASSPPGRPADTQYF. In DNA, the CDR3 is TGTGCCAGCTCACCACCCGGTAGACCGGCAGATACGCAGTATTTT.

The V call is TRBV7-6, the J call TRBJ2-1; TRBD2 aligns across 13 bases. V trimming: 6 bases; J trimming: 5 bases; junction bases outside the gene matches: 10. This CDR3 has 17 amino acids. The germline V gene encodes CDR1 SGHVS and CDR2 FNYEAQ. DNA for the CDR3: TGTGCCAGCAGTCAAGCGGGGACTAGCGGGGACAACAATGAGCAGTTCTTC. Translated: CASSQAGTSGDNNEQFF. The full variable domain, in which reference TRBV7-6 and TRBJ2-1 provide the parts outside the CDR3, is GAGVSQSPRYKVTKRGQDVALRCDPISGHVSLYWYRQALGQGPEFLTYFNYEAQQDKSGLPNDRFSAERPEGSISTLTIQRTEQRDSAMYRCASSQAGTSGDNNEQFFGPGTRLTVL.

There are a few counts of this clone. The genes are TRBV6-5 and TRBJ1-3; 8 bases map to TRBD1. Germline CDR1 MNHEY, CDR2 SVGAGI. Unmatched junction bases numbered 1, after V lost 6 bases and J lost 0 bases. CDR3 length: 14 amino acids. The CDR3 DNA follows: TGTGCCAGCAGGACAGGGGTCTCTGGAAACACCATATATTTT. Its protein product is CASRTGVSGNTIYF.

J is TRBJ2-7 and V is TRBV11-2; 11 bases match TRBD2. J gave up 6 bases and V 0 bases, and 7 bases lay outside the gene matches. The CDR3 covers 16 residues. From germline, CDR1 is SGHAT and CDR2 FQNNGV. This CDR3 is CASSLDLLAGAAEQYF. In DNA form, the CDR3 reads TGTGCCAGCAGCTTAGATCTACTAGCGGGAGCTGCCGAGCAGTACTTC.

The gene calls are TRBV10-1 and TRBJ1-1, with a weak D call TRBD1 (5 bases). The CDR3 runs to 13 residues. With 8 bases removed from V and 1 base from J, the gap between germline ends came to 11 bases. Germline V CDR1 and CDR2: WNHNN, SYGVQD (reference sequence). CDR3 amino acids: CASRGERNTEAFF. The CDR3, as DNA: TGCGCCAGCCGGGGGGAAAGGAACACTGAAGCTTTCTTT.

This clone occurred once. The chain carries TRBV29-1 and TRBJ2-5; TRBD2 matches at 7 bases. V lost 3 bases to trimming and J lost 0 bases; unmatched junction nucleotides: 7. The germline gives CDR1 SQVTM, CDR2 ANQGSEA. The CDR3 runs to 15 residues. In DNA, the CDR3 is TGCAGCGTTGATCCAGGGAGGGAGTACCAAGAGACCCAGTACTTC. It codes for CSVDPGREYQETQYF. Variable domain in full (rest from reference TRBV29-1 and TRBJ2-5): SAVISQKPSRDICQRGTSLTIQCQVDSQVTMMFWYRQQPGQSLTLIATANQGSEATYESGFVIDKFPISRPNLTFSTLTVSNMSPEDSSIYLCSVDPGREYQETQYFGPGTRLLVL.

This clone was observed a few times. The rearrangement uses TRBV7-9 and TRBJ2-2, with D perhaps matching TRBD1 (5 bases). V shed 7 bases and J shed 4 bases, with 16 bases lying between them. CDR1 is SEHNR, CDR2 FQNEAQ, per germline (reference sequence). The length of the CDR3 is 15 residues. CDR3 bases: TGTGCCAGCACCGATTCTTCAGGGCGCACCGGGGAGCTGTTTTTT. Residues: CASTDSSGRTGELFF. Filled out from reference TRBV7-9 and TRBJ2-2, the complete variable domain reads DTGVSQNPRHKITKRGQNVTFRCDPISEHNRLYWYRQTLGQGPEFLTYFQNEAQLEKSRLLSDRFSAERPKGSFSTLEIQRTEQGDSAMYLCASTDSSGRTGELFFGEGSRLTVL.